One and the same sample provided the 13 T cell receptor beta chains below, sequenced in a study of read filtering for tumor transcriptome and immune sequencing. This library used roughly 430 ng RNA and molecular barcoded adaptors spanning alpha/delta and beta/gamma chains. TCRdb re-called the reads through MiXCR, storing one row per CDR3 protein. The table has 75,000 to 95,000 distinct CDR3 sequences, about 22% seen once; the top ten hold approximately 10%. The source material was a population of CD138-negative cells sorted from bone marrow. These receptors originate from a donor over 35 with multiple myeloma.

In this sample, this clonotype turned up many times. The rearrangement links TRBV10-3 to TRBJ2-1; 9 bases map to TRBD2. The CDR3 is 13 amino acids. Germline CDR1 and CDR2: ENHRY and SYGVKD. V gave up 5 bases and J gave up 8 bases; unmatched junction bases: 4. CDR3 nucleotides: TGTGCCATCAGTCAGCGGGGGGTCGATGAGCAGTTCTTC. Translating it yields CAISQRGVDEQFF.

V usage is TRBV3-1 and J usage is TRBJ1-5; the D is unclear. The CDR3 has 15 residues. Trimming pared 0 bases from V and 5 bases from J, leaving 11 bases between. Germline CDR1 reads LGHDT; CDR2 reads YNNKEL (reference sequence). CDR3 coding DNA: TGTGCCAGCAGCCAAGAAGGGAGGGCGGATCAGCCCCAGCATTTT. It codes for CASSQEGRADQPQHF.

The sample holds many counts of this clonotype. The chain employs TRBV7-9 and TRBJ1-1; D gene unclear. The CDR3 contains 15 residues. Trimming pared 5 bases from V and 4 bases from J, leaving 17 bases between. Germline CDR1 is SEHNR and CDR2 is FQNEAQ (reference sequence). The chain's CDR3 is CASSPPSRAGTEAFF. In DNA form, the CDR3 reads TGTGCCAGCAGCCCCCCCTCACGGGCCGGCACTGAAGCTTTCTTT.

This rearrangement joins TRBV9 to TRBJ2-1; D is undetermined. V dropped 3 bases and J dropped 6 bases, with 16 bases sitting between them. CDR3 length: 15 residues. The germline V gene has CDR1 SGDLS and CDR2 YYNGEE. CDR3 amino acids: CASSALPRPTNEQFF. The CDR3 coding sequence is TGTGCCAGCAGCGCACTACCTAGACCAACCAATGAGCAGTTCTTC.

This clonotype was seen at least ten times. The V and J genes are TRBV6-1 and TRBJ2-1; TRBD2 agrees at 9 bases. The CDR3 totals 16 residues. The V gene's germline CDR1 is MNHNS and CDR2 SASEGT. Losses at the gene ends were 6 bases for V and 15 bases for J; bases not matched to a gene: 21. The CDR3 nucleotides are TGTGCCAGCAGGTTTTCCACTAGCGGGCTTACTCCCCAGGGGTTCTTC. Residues: CASRFSTSGLTPQGFF.

This clonotype was picked up a small number of times. The genes are TRBV20-1 and TRBJ1-1; D is undetermined. V was trimmed by 1 base and J by 0 bases, leaving 3 bases between them. CDR3 length equals 12 residues. Germline V CDR1 and CDR2: DFQATT, SNEGSKA (reference sequence). Here the CDR3 reads CSARVMNTEAFF. CDR3 DNA sequence: TGCAGTGCTAGAGTCATGAACACTGAAGCTTTCTTT.

This clonotype was seen more than once but under ten times. J is TRBJ2-3 and V is TRBV12-3 or TRBV12-4; TRBD2 matches 7 bases. V trimming: 5 bases; J trimming: 0 bases; junction bases outside the gene matches: 2. The CDR3 is made up of 14 amino acids. CDR3: CASSASGSTDTQYF. CDR3 DNA: TGTGCCAGCAGTGCTAGCGGAAGCACAGATACGCAGTATTTT.

This clonotype was found many times. The chain uses TRBV28 and TRBJ1-1, with D perhaps TRBD1 (6 bases). The length of the CDR3 is 12 residues. The germline CDR1 and CDR2 sequences are MDHEN and SYDVKM. V lost 4 bases, J lost 8 bases, and 11 bases lay in between. The CDR3 DNA reads TGTGCCAGCAGTTCCAACAGGGCGGAAGCTTTCTTT. Encoded protein: CASSSNRAEAFF. The entire variable domain, with the rest obtained from reference TRBV28 and TRBJ1-1, is as follows: DVKVTQSSRYLVKRTGEKVFLECVQDMDHENMFWYRQDPGLGLRLIYFSYDVKMKEKGDIPEGYSVSREKKERFSLILESASTNQTSMYLCASSSNRAEAFFGQGTRLTVV.

Remarks on this clonotype: Given a much more abundant clone one base away, this may be a read error. The rearrangement joins TRBV24-1 to TRBJ2-5; perhaps TRBD1 as D (6 bases). Germline V gene sequence: CDR1 KGHDR, CDR2 SFDVKD. This CDR3 comprises 14 residues. The CDR3 DNA is TGTGCCACCAGTGATGCAGGGGAATCAGAGACCCAGTGCTTC. It encodes CATSDAGESETQCF.

On this clonotype: The conserved phenylalanine or tryptophan is not found at the CDR3 terminus, so this likely reflects a read error. This sequence joins TRBV5-1 and TRBJ2-2; 9 bases are shared with TRBD1. The germline gives CDR1 SGHRS, CDR2 YFSETQ. This CDR3 has 15 amino acids. Unmatched junction bases numbered 4, after V lost 3 bases and J lost 4 bases. The CDR3 DNA is TGCGCCAGCAGCTCCGACAGGGGGGTCACCGGGGAGCTGTTTTCT. Translating gives CASSSDRGVTGELFS.

This rearrangement joins TRBV5-1 to TRBJ2-3; D unresolved. The CDR3 contains 14 residues. Germline CDR1 SGHRS, CDR2 YFSETQ. The V gene lost 5 bases and the J gene lost 0 bases, with 10 bases spanning the gap. The CDR3 is CASSSTTSTDTQYF. For the CDR3, the DNA is TGCGCCAGCAGTTCAACCACTAGCACAGATACGCAGTATTTT.

Turning to this clonotype: A much larger clone sits a single nucleotide away, making a read error possible. Given the absence of the conserved phenylalanine or tryptophan at the CDR3 end, a read error is likely. The genes are TRBV2 and TRBJ2-3, with a weak D call TRBD1 (6 bases). There are 13 residues in the CDR3. Deletions cut 7 bases from V and 1 base from J, with 9 bases between. Germline CDR1 SNHLY, CDR2 FYNNEI. In DNA, the CDR3 is TGTGCCAGCAACCGACAGGGCACAGATACGCAGTATTTA. This encodes CASNRQGTDTQYL.

At least ten counts were recorded for this clonotype. This chain joins TRBV5-1 and TRBJ2-2, with TRBD2 as a possible D gene (6 bases). Germline lookup yields CDR1 SGHRS and CDR2 YFSETQ. This CDR3 contains 15 residues. V lost 5 bases, J lost 1 base, and 12 bases lay in between. In nucleotides, the CDR3 is TGCGCCAGCAGTCGGGACGGGAGGAACACCGGGGAGCTGTTTTTT. Its translation is CASSRDGRNTGELFF. Based on the CDR3 plus reference TRBV5-1 and TRBJ2-2, the full variable domain is KAGVTQTPRYLIKTRGQQVTLSCSPISGHRSVSWYQQTPGQGLQFLFEYFSETQRNKGNFPGRFSGRQFSNSRSEMNVSTLELGDSALYLCASSRDGRNTGELFFGEGSRLTVL.